The following is a TCR beta chain sequence with its context. This sample is drawn from a study of blood T cell repertoires in COVID-19. Authors' processing steps: Amplification of reference gene primers provided the estimated nucleated cell counts. Assay: immunoSEQ multiplex PCR; the TCRdb copy retains only in-frame clones and omits some. V, J and clone size reflect that table, while D and trimming were determined from the DNA. This sample yields approximately 200,000 clones, of which roughly 94% are seen a single time; approximately 0.8% belongs to the top ten. The sample taken for sequencing was peripheral blood. The source of this sequence is a man aged 25 to 40 with COVID-19, enrolled during active disease.

Written as DNA, the CDR3 is TGTGCCAGCAGTCTATACCAGGGGGCTCTGGCTGGCTACACCTTC. It is translated as CASSLYQGALAGYTF. V gene TRBV27 combines with J gene TRBJ1-2, with 8 bases identical to TRBD1. The CDR3 covers 15 residues. Germline V CDR1 and CDR2: MNHEY, SMNVEV (reference sequence). V lost 5 bases, J lost 7 bases, and 12 bases stayed unmatched.